One and the same sample provided the 5 T cell receptor beta chains below, sequenced in a study of lymphopenia after photon versus proton radiotherapy. Only in-frame clones appear in the TCRdb table, and some are missing; sequencing was by immunoSEQ multiplex PCR. The data show approximately 80,000 clones, around four fifths seen once. Material: peripheral blood, obtained from a patient treated with proton-based radiotherapy. All receptors come from a man in his fifties or sixties with pancreatic cancer.

This chain links TRBV18 with TRBJ2-3; D gene unclear. The CDR3 contains 12 residues. Germline lookup yields CDR1 KGHSH and CDR2 LQKENI. Deletions cut 3 bases from V and 4 bases from J, with 5 bases between. CDR3 in amino acids: CASSPAADTQYF. CDR3 DNA sequence: TGTGCCAGCTCACCCGCGGCAGATACGCAGTATTTT.

The J gene is TRBJ1-1, the V gene TRBV5-8; D gene ambiguous. The V end lost 2 bases, the J end lost 1 base, and 12 bases lay between the germline ends. Per the germline V gene, CDR1 is SGHTS and CDR2 is YDEGEE. CDR3 length: 15 amino acids. The CDR3 sequence: CASSFSRLKNTEAFF. The CDR3 bases are TGTGCCAGCAGCTTTTCGAGACTCAAGAACACTGAAGCTTTCTTT.

V gene TRBV5-1 combines with J gene TRBJ1-1; D is undetermined. This CDR3 has 13 amino acids. CDR1 and CDR2 (germline): SGHRS, YFSETQ. V was clipped by 0 bases and J by 6 bases, with 9 bases between them. In nucleotides, the CDR3 is TGCGCCAGCAGCTTGGACGGAGTCTCTGAAGCTTTCTTT. Protein sequence: CASSLDGVSEAFF.

This rearrangement joins TRBV19 to TRBJ2-1; D is possibly TRBD2 (6 bases). V was shortened by 0 bases and J by 5 bases, with 17 bases between the two germline ends. Germline CDR1 LNHDA, CDR2 SQIVND (reference sequence). The CDR3 covers 17 residues. The chain's CDR3 is CASSIDRRRERNNEQFF. In nucleotides, the CDR3 is TGTGCCAGTAGTATAGATCGGCGGCGGGAAAGAAACAATGAGCAGTTCTTC. The full variable domain, completed using reference TRBV19 and TRBJ2-1, is DGGITQSPKYLFRKEGQNVTLSCEQNLNHDAMYWYRQDPGQGLRLIYYSQIVNDFQKGDIAEGYSVSREKKESFPLTVTSAQKNPTAFYLCASSIDRRRERNNEQFFGPGTRLTVL.

The CDR3 nucleotides are TGTGCCAGCGGGACTTTCCCCTACGAGCAGTACTTC. This encodes CASGTFPYEQYF. This chain connects TRBV19 to TRBJ2-7; TRBD2 is a possible D gene (6 bases). This CDR3 is 12 amino acids long. Deletions cut 9 bases from V and 2 bases from J, with 11 bases between. Per germline, CDR1 LNHDA and CDR2 SQIVND (reference sequence).